A single TCR beta chain is shown here with its context. The antigen remains undetermined. This sample is part of a study of shared clonotypes between healthy human individuals. Findings of the study overall: Sampling covered blood only; tissue repertoires likely differ.

Between the trimmed V and J ends, which lost 2 bases and 4 bases, there was a span of 11 bases. Germline V CDR1 and CDR2: SNHLY, FYNNEI. There are 14 residues in the CDR3. Some clones are missing from TCRdb's copy, which holds only in-frame ones; the method was immunoSEQ multiplex PCR. This sample carries 500,000 or so clones, approximately 95% of them seen once, and the ten largest clones take 0.064%. This chain uses TRBV2 with TRBJ1-1; D not resolved. This sequence was found in a young woman in good health. Sequencing was performed on naive CD4+ T cells sorted from blood. Subset denoted: CD45RA+ positively selected. The chain's CDR3 is CASSERERATEAFF. The CDR3 DNA reads TGTGCCAGCAGTGAACGAGAAAGGGCCACTGAAGCTTTCTTT. The variable domain in full, completed from reference TRBV2 and TRBJ1-1, reads EPEVTQTPSHQVTQMGQEVILRCVPISNHLYFYWYRQILGQKVEFLVSFYNNEISEKSEIFDDQFSVERPDGSNFTLKIRSTKLEDSAMYFCASSERERATEAFFGQGTRLTVV.